This T cell receptor (beta chain) came from a study of cytotoxic CD8 clonotypes in ibrutinib-treated CLL. Study-wide points: At baseline, clonality was higher than in age-matched healthy donors and correlated with CD8+ counts.

Trimming cost V 4 bases and J 3 bases; bases outside gene matches: 8. Germline V CDR1 and CDR2: SGHRS, YFSETQ. There are 16 residues in the CDR3. Details on this clone: Its specificity is not known.

Genomic DNA (around 2 micrograms) was obtained from cryopreserved PBMCs for construction of TCR beta libraries. Clones were sequenced by immunoSEQ multiplex PCR, and TCRdb holds only the in-frame ones, with some missing. This sample carries a few hundred thousand clones, 60% to 80% of them seen once, and the ten largest clones take roughly 6.7%. The V gene is TRBV5-1, the J gene TRBJ2-2; TRBD2 matches at 8 bases. The material was PBMCs, obtained after 36 months of ibrutinib treatment. This clonotype originated in a human donor with chronic lymphocytic leukemia. Here the CDR3 reads CASSPWTSRDTGELFF. CDR3 coding DNA: TGCGCCAGCAGCCCCTGGACTAGCCGTGACACCGGGGAGCTGTTTTTT.